The present entry profiles one TCR beta chain with its context. No antigen is known for it. The sample originates from a study of cytomegalovirus exposure and HLA in healthy donors. Overall study findings and caveats: In vitro confirmation showed three CMV-associated chains to be CMV antigen specific. Later analysis identified a missense DCLRE1C variant that was linked to TCR beta V- and J-gene trimming. Using the classifier, cytomegalovirus status was reportedly diagnosed with high specificity and sensitivity. Most of the CMV-associated TCR beta chains (in a later analysis) appeared to be HLA-restricted.

V lost 8 bases to trimming and J lost 6 bases; unmatched junction nucleotides: 13. This CDR3 is 14 amino acids long. Germline CDR1 is MNHNS and CDR2 is SASEGT. The PCR made use of 60 Vbeta and 13 Jbeta primers. The method was immunoSEQ multiplex PCR; TCRdb's version includes in-frame clones alone and lacks a portion of them. The repertoire has 150,000 to 200,000 clones, around 84% of them found once; the top ten carry approximately 2%. This receptor was identified in a man younger than 30 in good health and CMV-seronegative. The V call is TRBV6-1, the J call TRBJ2-7; 7 bases align to TRBD2. Sequencing used PBMCs. CDR3 protein: CASSLGGRAVEQYF. Written as DNA, the CDR3 is TGTGCCAGCTCCCTGGGGGGGAGGGCGGTCGAGCAGTACTTC.